The clone carrying this T cell receptor beta chain appeared many times. This specimen comes from a study of beta chain features in type 1 diabetes. Post-sort purity exceeded 95% for all sorted populations. Expressed TCRB transcripts were sequenced because the entire RNA isolate underwent reverse transcription. Here immunoSEQ multiplex PCR was the method, and the copy in TCRdb shows in-frame clones only, minus some. The repertoire holds about 210,000 clones, about 11% seen once, with about 1.2% in the top ten. Germline CDR1 SGHAT, CDR2 FQNNGV. Trimming removed 0 bases at V and 3 bases at J, with 6 bases between. The CDR3 contains 14 residues.

The receptor was derived from a man between 18 and 29 years old in good health. The chain couples TRBV11-2 to TRBJ1-5; no clear D. Sequencing was performed on central memory CD4+ T cells from blood. CDR3 nucleotide sequence: TGTGCCAGCAGCTTAGACAGGACCAATCAGCCCCAGCATTTT. Translation gives CASSLDRTNQPQHF.